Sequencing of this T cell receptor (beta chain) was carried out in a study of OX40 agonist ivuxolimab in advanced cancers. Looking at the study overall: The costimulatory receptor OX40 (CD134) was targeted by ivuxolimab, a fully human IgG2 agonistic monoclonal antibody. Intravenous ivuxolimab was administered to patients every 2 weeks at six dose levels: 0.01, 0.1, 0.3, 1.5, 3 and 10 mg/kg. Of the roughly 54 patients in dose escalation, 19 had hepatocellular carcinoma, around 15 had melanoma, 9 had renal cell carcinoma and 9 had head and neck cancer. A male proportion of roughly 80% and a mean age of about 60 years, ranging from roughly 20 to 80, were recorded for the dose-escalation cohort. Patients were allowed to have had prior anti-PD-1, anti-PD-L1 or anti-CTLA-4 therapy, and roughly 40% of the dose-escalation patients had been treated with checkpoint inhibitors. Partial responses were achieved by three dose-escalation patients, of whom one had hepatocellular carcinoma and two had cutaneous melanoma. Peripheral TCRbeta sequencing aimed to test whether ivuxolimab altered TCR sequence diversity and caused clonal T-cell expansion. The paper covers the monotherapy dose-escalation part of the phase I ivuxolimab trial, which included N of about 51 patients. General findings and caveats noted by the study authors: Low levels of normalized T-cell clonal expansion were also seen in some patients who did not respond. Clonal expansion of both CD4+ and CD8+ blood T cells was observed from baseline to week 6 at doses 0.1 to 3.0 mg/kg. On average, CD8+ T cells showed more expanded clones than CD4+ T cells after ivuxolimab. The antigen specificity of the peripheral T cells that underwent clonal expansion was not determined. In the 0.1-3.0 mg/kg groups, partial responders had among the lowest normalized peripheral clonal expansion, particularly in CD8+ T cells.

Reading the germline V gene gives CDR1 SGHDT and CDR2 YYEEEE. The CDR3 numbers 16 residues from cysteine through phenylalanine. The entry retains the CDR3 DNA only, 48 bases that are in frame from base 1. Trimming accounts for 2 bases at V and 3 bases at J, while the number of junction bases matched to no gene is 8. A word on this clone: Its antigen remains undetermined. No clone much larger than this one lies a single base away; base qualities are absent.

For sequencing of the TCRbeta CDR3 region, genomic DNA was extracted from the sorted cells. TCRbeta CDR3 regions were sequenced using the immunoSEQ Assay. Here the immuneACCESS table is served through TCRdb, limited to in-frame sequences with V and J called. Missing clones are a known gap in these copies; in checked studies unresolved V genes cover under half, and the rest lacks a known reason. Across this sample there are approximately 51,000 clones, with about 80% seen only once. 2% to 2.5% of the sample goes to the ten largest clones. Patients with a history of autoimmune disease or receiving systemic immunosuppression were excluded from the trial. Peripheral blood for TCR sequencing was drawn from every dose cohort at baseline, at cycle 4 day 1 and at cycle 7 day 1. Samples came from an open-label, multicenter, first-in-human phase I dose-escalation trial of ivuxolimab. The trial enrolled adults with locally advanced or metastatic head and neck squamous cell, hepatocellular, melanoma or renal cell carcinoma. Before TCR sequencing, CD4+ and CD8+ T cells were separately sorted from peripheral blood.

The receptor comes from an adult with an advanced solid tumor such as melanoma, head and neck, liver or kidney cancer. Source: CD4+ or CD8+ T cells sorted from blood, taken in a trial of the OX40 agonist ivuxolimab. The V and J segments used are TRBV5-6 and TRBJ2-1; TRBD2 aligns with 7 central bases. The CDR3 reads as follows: CASSLLGGRGYNEQFF. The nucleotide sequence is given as TGTGCCAGCAGCTTACTGGGCGGGAGAGGCTACAATGAGCAGTTCTTC.